These T cell receptor beta chains were read from a single sample in a study of long-term antiretroviral therapy in people with HIV. Sequencing used immunoSEQ multiplex PCR; TCRdb keeps in-frame clones, though not all of them. The profile shows 9,500 to 15,000 clones, 83% of them singletons. The source was unsorted PBMCs, collected 3.4 years after starting antiretroviral therapy. These receptors were collected from a man between 40 and 49 years old with HIV. The CDR3 runs from the conserved cysteine through the conserved F or W. A D gene is named only where the DNA matches it firmly. Size is stated for part of the rows, as once, few or many counts, or as a class when the clone is expanded.

d_call j_call v_call clone_size cdr3_aa cdr3_nt
. TRBJ2-1 TRBV7-6 . CASSSGTSAVNEQFF TGTGCCAGCAGCTCCGGGACATCGGCGGTTAATGAGCAGTTCTTC
. TRBJ2-1 TRBV5-1 . CASSGGTNNEQFF TGCGCCAGCAGCGGGGGGACAAACAATGAGCAGTTCTTC
. TRBJ1-5 TRBV27 . CASRLGASSNQPQHF TGTGCCAGCAGATTGGGGGCCTCGAGCAATCAGCCCCAGCATTTT
TRBD2 TRBJ2-1 TRBV27 . CASRGGLAGGPSEQFF TGTGCCAGCAGGGGGGGACTAGCGGGAGGGCCTTCTGAGCAGTTCTTC
. TRBJ2-5 TRBV30 . CAWSPGGPLTGQYF TGTGCCTGGAGTCCAGGAGGGCCTTTAACCGGGCAGTACTTC
. TRBJ2-2 TRBV7-9 . CASRVQGNTGELFF TGTGCCAGCAGGGTACAGGGAAACACCGGGGAGCTGTTTTTT
. TRBJ2-5 TRBV29-1 few CSAAGETQYF TGCAGCGCTGCAGGGGAGACCCAGTACTTC
. TRBJ2-7 TRBV4-3 . CASSQGRGQGSYEQYF TGCGCCAGCAGCCAAGGGAGGGGCCAGGGCTCCTACGAGCAGTACTTC
. TRBJ2-6 TRBV6-5 . CASSYSGANVLTF TGTGCCAGCAGTTACTCTGGGGCCAACGTCCTGACTTTC
. TRBJ1-4 TRBV2 . CASSPNSAPNEKLFF TGTGCCAGCAGTCCGAACTCAGCTCCTAATGAAAAACTGTTTTTT
. TRBJ2-5 TRBV18 . CASSRMSGTQETQYF TGTGCCAGCTCACGAATGTCAGGGACCCAAGAGACCCAGTACTTC
. TRBJ1-2 TRBV21-1 few CASSKSLRGVGGYTF TGTGCCAGCAGCAAATCGCTTAGGGGGGTAGGTGGCTACACCTTC
. TRBJ1-1 TRBV10-3 . CAISARAGGQNTEAFF TGTGCCATCAGTGCAAGGGCCGGGGGGCAGAACACTGAAGCTTTCTTT
TRBD2 TRBJ2-7 TRBV28 . CASSLAGVSYEQYF TGTGCCAGCAGTCTAGCGGGAGTCTCCTACGAGCAGTACTTC
TRBD1 TRBJ2-7 TRBV14 . CASSGWDRRYEQYF TGTGCCAGCAGCGGGTGGGACAGGCGCTACGAGCAGTACTTC
TRBD1 TRBJ2-4 TRBV25-1 medium-sized CASRQGALDIQYF TGTGCCAGCAGGCAGGGGGCTCTCGACATTCAGTACTTC
. TRBJ2-1 TRBV7-2 . CASSPRQARSSSYNEQFF TGTGCCAGCAGCCCCAGACAGGCCCGCAGCAGTTCCTACAATGAGCAGTTCTTC
. TRBJ1-1 TRBV10-3 . CAIRGANTEAFF TGTGCCATTAGGGGGGCGAACACTGAAGCTTTCTTT
. TRBJ2-7 TRBV6-5 . CATGTGKPYEQYF TGTGCCACCGGGACGGGAAAACCCTACGAGCAGTACTTC
. TRBJ2-7 TRBV7-2 . CASSQGSGGQSYEQYF TGTGCCAGCAGTCAAGGTTCGGGCGGGCAATCCTACGAGCAGTACTTC
TRBD1 TRBJ2-3 TRBV29-1 . CSASDRGLTDTQYF TGCAGCGCCTCGGACAGGGGGCTAACAGATACGCAGTATTTT
. TRBJ1-5 TRBV19 . CASSTIGGWQPQHF TGTGCCAGTAGCACCATCGGGGGTTGGCAGCCCCAGCATTTT
. TRBJ1-3 TRBV5-1 once CASSFFGGDYLGNTIYF TGCGCCAGCAGCTTTTTTGGGGGAGACTACCTTGGAAACACCATATATTTT
TRBD2 TRBJ2-7 TRBV15 . CATSTRIGTNYSYEQYF TGTGCCACCAGCACCCGGATCGGGACTAACTACTCCTACGAGCAGTACTTC
TRBD2 TRBJ2-3 TRBV7-2 . CASSLGLMSGGADTQYF TGTGCCAGCAGCTTAGGGTTGATGTCGGGAGGGGCAGATACGCAGTATTTT
. TRBJ1-5 TRBV4-2 few CASSPGALSGSNQPQHF TGTGCCAGCAGCCCGGGGGCCCTCAGCGGGAGCAATCAGCCCCAGCATTTT
. TRBJ2-3 TRBV2 . CASSESNTDTQYF TGTGCCAGCAGTGAATCAAACACAGATACGCAGTATTTT
. TRBJ2-7 TRBV27 . CASSLAETYEQYF TGTGCCAGCAGTTTAGCAGAGACCTACGAGCAGTACTTC
. TRBJ2-5 TRBV14 . CASSQDYGETQYF TGTGCCAGCAGCCAAGATTACGGAGAGACCCAGTACTTC
TRBD1 TRBJ1-2 TRBV2 . CASSPRGGANYGYTF TGTGCCAGCAGTCCCAGGGGGGGAGCTAACTATGGCTACACCTTC
. TRBJ1-1 TRBV6-1 . CASIPGGTEAFF TGTGCCAGCATCCCCGGTGGGACTGAAGCTTTCTTT
. TRBJ2-7 TRBV10-3 . CAISEVGGIDEQYF TGTGCCATCAGTGAGGTCGGAGGGATTGACGAGCAGTACTTC
TRBD1 TRBJ2-2 TRBV5-1 once CASKRDRYTGELFF TGCGCCAGCAAGAGGGACAGATACACCGGGGAGCTGTTTTTT
TRBD2 TRBJ2-7 TRBV5-4 . CASSLDLWREGRPYEQYF TGTGCCAGCAGCTTGGATCTCTGGCGGGAGGGCCGACCCTACGAGCAGTACTTC
TRBD1 TRBJ2-3 TRBV5-6 . CASSLAGTGPRVDTQYF TGTGCCAGCAGCTTGGCAGGGACAGGGCCCCGGGTAGATACGCAGTATTTT
TRBD1 TRBJ1-2 TRBV30 . CAWRAYISQGANYGYTF TGTGCCTGGAGGGCGTACATATCGCAGGGGGCAAACTATGGCTACACCTTC
. TRBJ2-7 TRBV5-1 . CASSVMDSSYEQYF TGCGCCAGCAGCGTGATGGACAGCTCCTACGAGCAGTACTTC
. TRBJ2-3 TRBV2 few CASSEQGIPGTDTQYF TGTGCCAGCAGTGAACAAGGGATACCGGGCACAGATACGCAGTATTTT
TRBD2 TRBJ2-1 TRBV5-1 once CASLRVAGVYNEQFF TGCGCCAGCTTACGAGTAGCGGGAGTGTACAATGAGCAGTTCTTC
. TRBJ1-1 TRBV10-2 once CASSELAVVAAFF TGCGCCAGCAGTGAGCTGGCAGTTGTTGCAGCTTTCTTT
. TRBJ1-2 TRBV18 . CASSLLGGEPNYGYTF TGTGCCAGCTCACTTCTCGGTGGAGAACCCAACTATGGCTACACCTTC
. TRBJ2-1 TRBV28 . CASITGGGSDNEQFF TGTGCCAGCATCACCGGAGGGGGGAGCGACAATGAGCAGTTCTTC
TRBD1 TRBJ2-1 TRBV4-3 . CASSRTGFGNEQFF TGCGCCAGCAGCCGGACAGGGTTCGGCAATGAGCAGTTCTTC
. TRBJ2-2 TRBV7-2 . CASSPTSPGELFF TGTGCCAGCAGCCCGACGAGCCCCGGGGAGCTGTTTTTT
TRBD1 TRBJ1-2 TRBV6-5 . CASSSITGVSNYGYTF TGTGCCAGCAGTTCTATTACAGGGGTCTCCAACTATGGCTACACCTTC
. TRBJ1-1 TRBV28 . CASSLWTEAFF TGTGCCAGCAGTTTATGGACTGAAGCTTTCTTT
TRBD1 TRBJ2-5 TRBV14 . CASSQVGQGQETQYF TGTGCCAGCAGCCAAGTGGGACAGGGTCAGGAGACCCAGTACTTC
TRBD2 TRBJ2-1 TRBV2 . CASSVLSGRAYNEQFF TGTGCCAGCAGTGTCTTAAGCGGGAGGGCCTACAATGAGCAGTTCTTC
. TRBJ1-4 TRBV7-9 . CASSLVGRDVEKLFF TGTGCCAGCAGCTTAGTTGGCAGGGATGTTGAAAAACTGTTTTTT
. TRBJ2-7 TRBV19 . CASRLAAGSEQYF TGTGCCAGTCGACTCGCCGCGGGATCCGAGCAGTACTTC
TRBD1 TRBJ1-2 TRBV5-6 . CASRPGQTDGYTF TGTGCCAGCAGGCCGGGACAGACAGATGGCTACACCTTC
. TRBJ1-1 TRBV7-8 . CASSLGIQVNTEAFF TGTGCCAGCAGCTTGGGAATACAGGTGAACACTGAAGCTTTCTTT
. TRBJ2-2 TRBV2 . CASTERQNTGELFF TGTGCCAGCACCGAACGGCAGAACACCGGGGAGCTGTTTTTT
TRBD1 TRBJ2-7 TRBV7-9 few CASSFGTATYEQYF TGTGCCAGCAGCTTCGGGACAGCGACCTACGAGCAGTACTTC